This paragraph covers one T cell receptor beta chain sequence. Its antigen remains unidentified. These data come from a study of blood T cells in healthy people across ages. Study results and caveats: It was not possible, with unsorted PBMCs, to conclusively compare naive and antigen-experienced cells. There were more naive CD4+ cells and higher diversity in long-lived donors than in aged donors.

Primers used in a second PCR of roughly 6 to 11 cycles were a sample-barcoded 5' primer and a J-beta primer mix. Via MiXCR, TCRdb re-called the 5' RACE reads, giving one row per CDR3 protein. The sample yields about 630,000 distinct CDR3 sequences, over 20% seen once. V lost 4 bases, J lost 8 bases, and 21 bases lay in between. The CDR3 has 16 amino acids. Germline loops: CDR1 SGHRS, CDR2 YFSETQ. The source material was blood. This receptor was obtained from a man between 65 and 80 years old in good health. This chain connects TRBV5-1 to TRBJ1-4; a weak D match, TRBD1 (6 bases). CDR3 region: CASSANREGVSEKLFF. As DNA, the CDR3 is TGCGCCAGCAGCGCCAACAGGGAGGGGGTATCGGAAAAACTGTTTTTT.